A selection of T cell receptor beta chains follows, all from one sample in a study of human T cells and chemical hapten exposure. TCRdb itself ran the RACE reads through MiXCR, one entry per CDR3 protein. The table includes roughly 180,000 distinct CDR3 sequences, around 24% detected once. The material sequenced was whole blood, taken in connection with sensitization to the hapten diphenylcyclopropenone (DPC). These receptors all come from a woman aged 50 to 60 with alopecia areata. Some clones in this sample may be carry-over from other donors' samples. Both conserved end residues are part of each CDR3. The order of the fields is CDR3 DNA, CDR3 protein, clone size, D gene, J gene, V gene. D genes are given only for firm matches. The listing skips clone size in some rows; elsewhere it reads once, few, many or a size class.

CDR3nt: TGTGCCAGCATATGGACTAGCGGGACCAATGAGCAGTTCTTC
CDR3aa: CASIWTSGTNEQFF
abundance: few
d_gene: TRBD2
j_gene: TRBJ2-1
v_gene: TRBV6-1

CDR3nt: TGTGCCAGCAGCTTAATGCTGAACACTGAAGCTTTCTTT
CDR3aa: CASSLMLNTEAFF
abundance: NA
d_gene: NA
j_gene: TRBJ1-1
v_gene: TRBV7-2

CDR3nt: TGTGCCAGCAGTTTGGGCAGGGCTTACACTGAAGCTTTCTTT
CDR3aa: CASSLGRAYTEAFF
abundance: NA
d_gene: NA
j_gene: TRBJ1-1
v_gene: TRBV12-3/TRBV12-4

CDR3nt: TGTGCCATCAGTGAGTCTCTAGCGGGAGGGGTAACCAAAAACATTCAGTACTTC
CDR3aa: CAISESLAGGVTKNIQYF
abundance: few
d_gene: TRBD2
j_gene: TRBJ2-4
v_gene: TRBV10-3

CDR3nt: TGCAGTGCTAGGGACCCAAGCGGGAAGGCCTACAATGAGCAGTTCTTC
CDR3aa: CSARDPSGKAYNEQFF
abundance: NA
d_gene: TRBD2
j_gene: TRBJ2-1
v_gene: TRBV20-1

CDR3nt: TGTGCCAGCAGCTTATCAGCGGGAGGCCACACCGGGGAGCTGTTTTTT
CDR3aa: CASSLSAGGHTGELFF
abundance: NA
d_gene: TRBD2
j_gene: TRBJ2-2
v_gene: TRBV7-9

CDR3nt: TGTGCCAGCAGCTTGCTGGGAAGTATTAACTATGGCTACACCTTC
CDR3aa: CASSLLGSINYGYTF
abundance: NA
d_gene: NA
j_gene: TRBJ1-2
v_gene: TRBV5-4

CDR3nt: TGCAGCGTTGATCCGGGGGAGACCCAGTACTTC
CDR3aa: CSVDPGETQYF
abundance: NA
d_gene: NA
j_gene: TRBJ2-5
v_gene: TRBV29-1

CDR3nt: TGTGCCAGCAGTTACGCGGACGGCAACTATGGCTACACCTTC
CDR3aa: CASSYADGNYGYTF
abundance: NA
d_gene: NA
j_gene: TRBJ1-2
v_gene: TRBV6-5

CDR3nt: TGCAGCGTTGCCGGGACTAGCGGCCGTACGCAGTATTTT
CDR3aa: CSVAGTSGRTQYF
abundance: NA
d_gene: TRBD2
j_gene: TRBJ2-3
v_gene: TRBV29-1

CDR3nt: TGCGCCAGCAGCTTACAGGGAAGTGATACTGAAGCTTTCTTT
CDR3aa: CASSLQGSDTEAFF
abundance: few
d_gene: NA
j_gene: TRBJ1-1
v_gene: TRBV5-1

CDR3nt: TGTGCCAGCAGCCAAGGGGGCACCGGGGAGCTGTTTTTT
CDR3aa: CASSQGGTGELFF
abundance: NA
d_gene: NA
j_gene: TRBJ2-2
v_gene: TRBV14

CDR3nt: TGTGCCAGCTCACCAAGACAGACTAACCAAGAGACCCAGTACTTC
CDR3aa: CASSPRQTNQETQYF
abundance: few
d_gene: NA
j_gene: TRBJ2-5
v_gene: TRBV18

CDR3nt: TGCAGCGTTGAAGAGCGGCAGGGAGGCTATGGCTACACCTTC
CDR3aa: CSVEERQGGYGYTF
abundance: NA
d_gene: NA
j_gene: TRBJ1-2
v_gene: TRBV29-1

CDR3nt: TGTGCCAGCAGATTGACAGCGCCTAACTATGGCTACACCTTC
CDR3aa: CASRLTAPNYGYTF
abundance: few
d_gene: NA
j_gene: TRBJ1-2
v_gene: TRBV6-2/TRBV6-3

CDR3nt: TGTGCCAGCAGCGGTGTGGGGGCCTATGGCTACACCTTC
CDR3aa: CASSGVGAYGYTF
abundance: few
d_gene: NA
j_gene: TRBJ1-2
v_gene: TRBV9

CDR3nt: TGTGCCAGCAGCCTAAAGTTTGTAGGACAGGATATAGCGGGGAGCTCCTACGAGCAGTACTTC
CDR3aa: CASSLKFVGQDIAGSSYEQYF
abundance: few
d_gene: NA
j_gene: TRBJ2-7
v_gene: TRBV27

CDR3nt: TGCGCCAGCAGCTTAGGACTAGCAGGCTCCTACAATGAGCAGTTCTTC
CDR3aa: CASSLGLAGSYNEQFF
abundance: few
d_gene: TRBD2
j_gene: TRBJ2-1
v_gene: TRBV5-1

CDR3nt: TGTGCCAGCAGTTCTAATTCCCTTAGCAATCAGCCCCAGCATTTT
CDR3aa: CASSSNSLSNQPQHF
abundance: few
d_gene: NA
j_gene: TRBJ1-5
v_gene: TRBV11-2

CDR3nt: TGTGCCAGCGGCACCGCTCTCTTGGACACCATATATTTT
CDR3aa: CASGTALLDTIYF
abundance: NA
d_gene: NA
j_gene: TRBJ1-3
v_gene: TRBV6-1

CDR3nt: TGTGCCAGCAGCTTAGGGGGACTAGCGGGAGCCGGAGGCCATGAGCAGTTCTTC
CDR3aa: CASSLGGLAGAGGHEQFF
abundance: many
d_gene: TRBD2
j_gene: TRBJ2-1
v_gene: TRBV11-2

CDR3nt: TGTGCCAGCTCACTCCGCCAGGCCCGGTGGGACACTGAAGCTTTCTTT
CDR3aa: CASSLRQARWDTEAFF
abundance: few
d_gene: NA
j_gene: TRBJ1-1
v_gene: TRBV18

CDR3nt: TGTGCCAGCAGCTTGTTGGGACGCCGATACGGAGACGAGCAGTACTTC
CDR3aa: CASSLLGRRYGDEQYF
abundance: few
d_gene: NA
j_gene: TRBJ2-7
v_gene: TRBV7-9

CDR3nt: TGTGCCAGCAGCGCAAAACCCAGCAGCTACGAGCAGTACTTC
CDR3aa: CASSAKPSSYEQYF
abundance: NA
d_gene: NA
j_gene: TRBJ2-7
v_gene: TRBV7-6

CDR3nt: TGTGCCAGCAGCCAAGATTCGACTAGCGGGAACTACAATGAGCAGTTCTTC
CDR3aa: CASSQDSTSGNYNEQFF
abundance: NA
d_gene: TRBD2
j_gene: TRBJ2-1
v_gene: TRBV4-2

CDR3nt: TGTGCCAGCAGGGAGACAGGCCTCTACGAGCAGTACTTC
CDR3aa: CASRETGLYEQYF
abundance: NA
d_gene: NA
j_gene: TRBJ2-7
v_gene: TRBV6-1

CDR3nt: TGTGCCAGCAGTGGGTTGGCCCTCCCGGGTGAAAAACTGTTTTTT
CDR3aa: CASSGLALPGEKLFF
abundance: NA
d_gene: NA
j_gene: TRBJ1-4
v_gene: TRBV2

CDR3nt: TGTGCCAGCAGCTTACTCGGACTAGCGTCCACAGATACGCAGTATTTT
CDR3aa: CASSLLGLASTDTQYF
abundance: NA
d_gene: TRBD2
j_gene: TRBJ2-3
v_gene: TRBV11-2

CDR3nt: TGTGCCAGCAGCTTAGCGCTGACAGGGTGGGATACGCAGTATTTT
CDR3aa: CASSLALTGWDTQYF
abundance: few
d_gene: TRBD1
j_gene: TRBJ2-3
v_gene: TRBV7-2

CDR3nt: TGCGCCAGCAGCCGGGGGGAACTAGTTATTTACAATGAGCAGTTCTTC
CDR3aa: CASSRGELVIYNEQFF
abundance: few
d_gene: TRBD2
j_gene: TRBJ2-1
v_gene: TRBV5-1

CDR3nt: TGTGCCACCGGACTAGCCCTCACCGGGGAGCTGTTTTTT
CDR3aa: CATGLALTGELFF
abundance: NA
d_gene: TRBD2
j_gene: TRBJ2-2
v_gene: TRBV7-8

CDR3nt: TGTGCCAGCAGTTATAGGACTAGCGGGAGTTACGAGCAGTACTTC
CDR3aa: CASSYRTSGSYEQYF
abundance: NA
d_gene: TRBD2
j_gene: TRBJ2-7
v_gene: TRBV6-5

CDR3nt: TGTGCCAGCAGCGTAGAGGGACAGGGTGACACAGATACGCAGTATTTT
CDR3aa: CASSVEGQGDTDTQYF
abundance: NA
d_gene: TRBD1
j_gene: TRBJ2-3
v_gene: TRBV9

CDR3nt: TGTGCCAGCAGCCCCGGGGCCCACAATGAGCAGTTCTTC
CDR3aa: CASSPGAHNEQFF
abundance: NA
d_gene: NA
j_gene: TRBJ2-1
v_gene: TRBV14

CDR3nt: TGTGCCAGCAGTTCCCCGCCCAGTCCGACTTCCTACGAGCAGTACTTC
CDR3aa: CASSSPPSPTSYEQYF
abundance: NA
d_gene: NA
j_gene: TRBJ2-7
v_gene: TRBV6-2/TRBV6-3

CDR3nt: TGCGCCAGCAGTCCGGGAACTAATGAAAAACTGTTTTTT
CDR3aa: CASSPGTNEKLFF
abundance: NA
d_gene: NA
j_gene: TRBJ1-4
v_gene: TRBV10-1

CDR3nt: TGCAGCGTTGACGGCAGGGGGCTTGGGAGCAATGAGCAGTTCTTC
CDR3aa: CSVDGRGLGSNEQFF
abundance: few
d_gene: TRBD1
j_gene: TRBJ2-1
v_gene: TRBV29-1

CDR3nt: TGCGCCAGCAGTCTAGACAGTACTAGCACAGATACGCAGTATTTT
CDR3aa: CASSLDSTSTDTQYF
abundance: NA
d_gene: NA
j_gene: TRBJ2-3
v_gene: TRBV5-1

CDR3nt: TGTGCCAGCAGTGAAAGTTTAGGAGGATCGTTCGCGGGAGAGGGCACAGATACGCAGTATTTT
CDR3aa: CASSESLGGSFAGEGTDTQYF
abundance: NA
d_gene: TRBD2
j_gene: TRBJ2-3
v_gene: TRBV2

CDR3nt: TGTGCCCCCGGGACTAGCGGGCTACCACCCTACAATGAGCAGTTCTTC
CDR3aa: CAPGTSGLPPYNEQFF
abundance: NA
d_gene: TRBD2
j_gene: TRBJ2-1
v_gene: TRBV24-1

CDR3nt: TGCAGTGCTAGGCGGCTCTCATCCTACGAGCAGTACTTC
CDR3aa: CSARRLSSYEQYF
abundance: NA
d_gene: NA
j_gene: TRBJ2-7
v_gene: TRBV20-1

CDR3nt: TGTGCCAGCAGCCGGGGGCCGTCCTACGAGCAGTACTTC
CDR3aa: CASSRGPSYEQYF
abundance: NA
d_gene: NA
j_gene: TRBJ2-7
v_gene: TRBV3-1

CDR3nt: TGTGCCAGCAGCCGCTACGAGGGCGGCTCCTACGAGCAGTACTTC
CDR3aa: CASSRYEGGSYEQYF
abundance: many
d_gene: NA
j_gene: TRBJ2-7
v_gene: TRBV7-6

CDR3nt: TGCAGTGCTAGAAGTGGCTTCACTGAAGCTTTCTTT
CDR3aa: CSARSGFTEAFF
abundance: NA
d_gene: NA
j_gene: TRBJ1-1
v_gene: TRBV20-1

CDR3nt: TGTGCCAGCAGTCCGATATGGAGACCCAGTCCCCCCGAGCAGTACTTC
CDR3aa: CASSPIWRPSPPEQYF
abundance: NA
d_gene: NA
j_gene: TRBJ2-7
v_gene: TRBV12-3/TRBV12-4

CDR3nt: TGTGCCAGCAGCCGGACAGGGGCCCTCTACGAGCAGTACTTC
CDR3aa: CASSRTGALYEQYF
abundance: few
d_gene: TRBD1
j_gene: TRBJ2-7
v_gene: TRBV7-9

CDR3nt: TGTGCCATCAGTGCTCGGGGACCCCTCTCCTACGAGCAGTACTTC
CDR3aa: CAISARGPLSYEQYF
abundance: NA
d_gene: NA
j_gene: TRBJ2-7
v_gene: TRBV10-3

CDR3nt: TGTGCCAGCAGTTCGGGTCAGGATCCTGGAAACACCATATATTTT
CDR3aa: CASSSGQDPGNTIYF
abundance: NA
d_gene: NA
j_gene: TRBJ1-3
v_gene: TRBV12-3/TRBV12-4

CDR3nt: TGCAGTGCTTCCTTAGACCCCGGGACCGCTAATGAAAAACTGTTTTTT
CDR3aa: CSASLDPGTANEKLFF
abundance: NA
d_gene: NA
j_gene: TRBJ1-4
v_gene: TRBV20-1

CDR3nt: TGTGCCAGCAGCTTAGGAGTGGGGTACGAGCAGTACTTC
CDR3aa: CASSLGVGYEQYF
abundance: NA
d_gene: NA
j_gene: TRBJ2-7
v_gene: TRBV7-6

CDR3nt: TGTGCCAGCAGCTTACAGGGACGGGCAGCTTTCTTT
CDR3aa: CASSLQGRAAFF
abundance: NA
d_gene: NA
j_gene: TRBJ1-1
v_gene: TRBV7-9

CDR3nt: TGTGCCAGCAGCCCCTTTCTCGGCTATGGCTACACCTTC
CDR3aa: CASSPFLGYGYTF
abundance: NA
d_gene: NA
j_gene: TRBJ1-2
v_gene: TRBV9

CDR3nt: TGCGCCAGCAGCTTAGCGGCTAGCGGCTTCTACGAGCAGTACTTC
CDR3aa: CASSLAASGFYEQYF
abundance: NA
d_gene: TRBD2
j_gene: TRBJ2-7
v_gene: TRBV5-1

CDR3nt: TGTGCCAGCAGTGAGGGTTCCGGGAGCGGAGCCAAAAACATTCAGTACTTC
CDR3aa: CASSEGSGSGAKNIQYF
abundance: NA
d_gene: NA
j_gene: TRBJ2-4
v_gene: TRBV6-1

CDR3nt: TGTGCCAGCAGTGGGACAGGGGGATGGTTACCTGAAGCTTTCTTT
CDR3aa: CASSGTGGWLPEAFF
abundance: NA
d_gene: TRBD1
j_gene: TRBJ1-1
v_gene: TRBV6-1

CDR3nt: TGTGCTACAGGGGGAGGTAGCACTGAAGCTTTCTTT
CDR3aa: CATGGGSTEAFF
abundance: NA
d_gene: TRBD1
j_gene: TRBJ1-1
v_gene: TRBV12-3/TRBV12-4

CDR3nt: TGTGCCAGCAGTGAACATGTTCGGGAGACCCAGTACTTC
CDR3aa: CASSEHVRETQYF
abundance: few
d_gene: NA
j_gene: TRBJ2-5
v_gene: TRBV25-1